This TCR beta chain was retrieved from a study of blood T cell repertoires in COVID-19. Study information: Some COVID-19 samples were acute and others convalescent; all came from the United States, Italy and Spain.

Original processing methods: Reference gene primer amplification gave nucleated cell count estimates. The method was immunoSEQ multiplex PCR; TCRdb's version includes in-frame clones alone and lacks a portion of them. V and J calls plus clone size are reproduced from that table; the DNA served to infer D and trimming. Here the sample spans approximately 70,000 clones, about 89% being singletons. The germline V and J ends were trimmed by 3 bases and 3 bases, with 15 bases remaining between them. The germline gives CDR1 WNHNN, CDR2 SYGVQD (reference sequence). CDR3 length: 16 residues. The sequenced material came from peripheral blood. This TCR was sampled from a woman in her sixties or seventies with acute or convalescent COVID-19. This sequence joins TRBV10-1 and TRBJ2-1, with TRBD2 as a possible D gene (5 bases). The CDR3 sequence is CASSDWVRVDYNEQFF. CDR3 coding DNA: TGCGCCAGCAGTGACTGGGTGAGGGTGGACTACAATGAGCAGTTCTTC.